One sample yielded the 21 T cell receptor beta chains listed below, sequenced in a study of T cell changes during pregnancy in multiple sclerosis (dated by TCRdb to between 2017 and 2020). Libraries were prepared through the immunoSEQ multiplex PCR assay. TCRdb obtained this table from immuneACCESS and retained in-frame rearrangements with V and J assigned. These tables miss some clones; where compared with another copy, unresolved V genes account for less than half of the shortfall, and the remainder is unexplained. The sample records tens of thousands of clones, around 90% of which are singletons. Clones ranked in the top ten supply 0.78% of the sample. The specimen comprised CD4+ T cells from peripheral blood mononuclear cells, sampled after pregnancy. The receptors here all came from a female donor in good health, enrolled as a control in a pregnancy study.

The rearrangement joins TRBV28 to TRBJ2-7; 7 bases line up with TRBD2. This CDR3 spans 14 amino acids. Germline V gene sequence: CDR1 MDHEN, CDR2 SYDVKM. V shed 7 bases and J 2 bases; nucleotides not matched to a gene: 8. DNA of the CDR3: TGTGCCAGCATCGGGGGGAGTATACCCTACGAGCAGTACTTC. This translates into CASIGGSIPYEQYF.

This clone was recorded only once. The chain carries TRBV19 and TRBJ2-7; D might be TRBD1 (6 bases). V was pared by 6 bases and J by 3 bases, with 18 bases between. The CDR3 sequence is 15 residues long. Germline-derived CDR1 and CDR2 are LNHDA and SQIVND (reference sequence). CDR3 loop: CASSQQQGSNYEQYF. The CDR3 DNA is TGTGCCAGTAGCCAACAACAGGGCAGCAACTACGAGCAGTACTTC.

The chain joins TRBV5-1 to TRBJ1-2; 11 positions match TRBD1. The V segment lost 4 bases and the J segment 6 bases; nucleotides outside the gene matches: 5. The CDR3 extends over 14 amino acids. Germline V gene sequence: CDR1 SGHRS, CDR2 YFSETQ. The chain's CDR3 is CASSLGQGADGYTF. The CDR3 DNA reads TGCGCCAGCAGCCTTGGACAGGGGGCGGATGGCTACACCTTC.

The chain is built from TRBV12-1 and TRBJ2-4; TRBD1, the D gene given by the table, was not confirmed from the DNA. TRBV12-1 is a pseudogene segment. CDR3 length: 17 amino acids. This chain's CDR3 is CASSFYHRDRGKNIQYF. In DNA form, the CDR3 reads TGTGCCAGCAGCTTTTATCACAGGGATCGGGGCAAAAACATTCAGTACTTC.

J is TRBJ1-5 and V is TRBV28; maybe TRBD1 (6 bases). The CDR3 length is 14 residues. Deletions cut 5 bases from V and 5 bases from J, with 13 bases between. Germline CDR1 is MDHEN and CDR2 is SYDVKM. The CDR3 nucleotides read TGTGCCAGCAGTATACAGGGTACGCATCAGCCCCAGCATTTT. It is translated as CASSIQGTHQPQHF. Using reference TRBV28 and TRBJ1-5 for the parts outside the CDR3, the full variable domain is DVKVTQSSRYLVKRTGEKVFLECVQDMDHENMFWYRQDPGLGLRLIYFSYDVKMKEKGDIPEGYSVSREKKERFSLILESASTNQTSMYLCASSIQGTHQPQHFGDGTRLSIL.

This clone was observed a handful of times. The rearrangement joins TRBV10-1 to TRBJ2-7; D is unresolved. The CDR3 is 14 residues long. V lost 6 bases, J lost 3 bases, and 15 bases lay in between. Germline V gene lookup returns CDR1 WNHNN and CDR2 SYGVQD (reference sequence). The CDR3 DNA reads TGCGCCAGCAGCCCCGTGCAATCCGGCTACGAGCAGTACTTC. Translation: CASSPVQSGYEQYF.

V gene TRBV6-4 combines with J gene TRBJ2-3; D perhaps matches TRBD2 (6 bases). This CDR3 spans 14 amino acids. Per the germline V gene, CDR1 is MRHNA and CDR2 is SNTAGT. With 3 bases removed from V and 2 bases from J, the gap between germline ends came to 9 bases. The CDR3 is CASSEAGITDTQYF. In DNA form, the CDR3 reads TGTGCCAGCAGTGAGGCGGGGATCACAGATACGCAGTATTTT.

The chain has TRBV7-6 and TRBJ2-3; no clear D gene. The germline V gene encodes CDR1 SGHVS and CDR2 FNYEAQ. Trimming removed 1 base from V and 1 base from J, with 21 bases in between. This CDR3 spans 19 amino acids. The CDR3 DNA reads TGTGCCAGCAGCTTAGGAGGCGGTATAGTCTCCTCAGGCACAGATACGCAGTATTTT. Translated: CASSLGGGIVSSGTDTQYF.

The V and J genes are TRBV5-6 and TRBJ2-1; 9 bases are a match to TRBD1. Germline CDR1 SGHDT, CDR2 YYEEEE. V was clipped by 5 bases and J by 6 bases; unmatched bases: 9. This CDR3 region has 15 residues. CDR3 nucleotide sequence: TGTGCCAGCAGTTCCGGGACAGGGATATCCAATGAGCAGTTCTTC. This encodes CASSSGTGISNEQFF.

The gene calls are TRBV28 and TRBJ1-1; TRBD1 might be the D (6 bases). V lost 4 bases, J lost 0 bases, and 9 bases lay in between. The CDR3 has 14 amino acids. CDR1 and CDR2 from the germline V gene are MDHEN and SYDVKM. The CDR3 loop reads CASSSQGLNTEAFF. In DNA, the CDR3 is TGTGCCAGCAGTTCACAGGGCCTGAACACTGAAGCTTTCTTT.

This sequence joins TRBV6-6 and TRBJ1-1; perhaps TRBD1 as D (6 bases). CDR1 is MNHNY, CDR2 SVGAGI, per germline (reference sequence). Trimming removed 1 base at V and 6 bases at J, with 12 bases between. The CDR3 has 14 amino acids. The CDR3 nucleotides read TGTGCCAGCAGTTACTTCCCCCCAGGGGCTGAAGCTTTCTTT. Amino acids: CASSYFPPGAEAFF.

V usage is TRBV15 and J usage is TRBJ1-3; D perhaps matches TRBD1 (5 bases). The V end was cut by 0 bases, the J end by 7 bases, with 13 bases between. This CDR3 is built from 15 residues. Germline CDR1 reads LNHNV; CDR2 reads YYDKDF (reference sequence). The CDR3 reads CATSRDRQRMNTIYF. CDR3 DNA sequence: TGTGCCACCAGCAGAGATCGACAGAGGATGAACACCATATATTTT. The full variable domain, rest sourced from reference TRBV15 and TRBJ1-3, is DAMVIQNPRYQVTQFGKPVTLSCSQTLNHNVMYWYQQKSSQAPKLLFHYYDKDFNNEADTPDNFQSRRPNTSFCFLDIRSPGLGDTAMYLCATSRDRQRMNTIYFGEGSWLTVV.

In regard to this clone: At one boundary the junction diverges from the germline segment, which might be a read error. The chain is built from TRBV4-3 and TRBJ2-5; 10 bases map to TRBD2. The germline V gene encodes CDR1 LGHNA and CDR2 YSLEER. CDR3 length: 16 residues. The CDR3 spells CASSQDRAGGLETQYF. The CDR3, as DNA: TGCGCCAGCAGTCAAGATCGAGCGGGGGGGCTCGAGACCCAGTACTTC.

The J gene is TRBJ2-2, the V gene TRBV7-9; tentatively, D is TRBD1 (6 bases). CDR1 SEHNR and CDR2 FQNEAQ come from the germline V gene (reference sequence). V was clipped by 5 bases and J by 0 bases, with 19 bases between them. The CDR3 loop spans 18 amino acids. The CDR3 coding sequence is TGTGCCAGCAGCCGATTAGACGGGACAATTACGAACACCGGGGAGCTGTTTTTT. This codes for CASSRLDGTITNTGELFF.

V usage is TRBV5-1 and J usage is TRBJ1-5; 9 bases line up with TRBD1. Germline CDR1 SGHRS, CDR2 YFSETQ. With V trimmed by 0 bases and J by 6 bases, 4 bases remained unmatched. The CDR3 consists of 15 residues. The chain's CDR3 is CASSLDGTGTQPQHF. The DNA of the CDR3 is TGCGCCAGCAGCTTGGACGGGACAGGGACTCAGCCCCAGCATTTT.

The chain joins TRBV25-1 to TRBJ1-4, with 10 bases identical to TRBD1. The V and J ends lost 5 bases and 8 bases, in that order; junction bases with no gene match: 8. There are 15 residues in the CDR3. Germline V gene data show CDR1 as MGHDK and CDR2 as SYGVNS. Here the CDR3 reads CASSLFRTGGEKLFF. CDR3 DNA sequence: TGTGCCAGCAGTCTCTTTAGGACAGGGGGGGAAAAACTGTTTTTT.

The CDR3 is CASSESTGGLFGYTF. CDR3 nucleotides: TGTGCCAGCAGTGAATCGACAGGGGGCCTGTTCGGCTACACCTTC. The chain joins TRBV6-1 to TRBJ1-2, with TRBD1 matching 10 bases. With 2 bases clipped from V and 8 bases from J, the junction kept 8 bases outside the gene matches. Germline CDR1 MNHNS, CDR2 SASEGT. The CDR3 spans 15 residues.

The gene calls are TRBV11-3 and TRBJ2-2; 13 nucleotides match TRBD2. V dropped 5 bases and J dropped 5; count of bases not matched to a gene: 2. This CDR3 is built from 15 residues. The V gene's germline CDR1 is SGHNT and CDR2 YENEEA. DNA of the CDR3: TGTGCCAGCAGCCAGGGACTAGCGGGGACCGGGGAGCTGTTTTTT. Translating gives CASSQGLAGTGELFF. Full variable domain (outside the CDR3, taken from reference TRBV11-3 and TRBJ2-2): EAGVVQSPRYKIIEKKQPVAFWCNPISGHNTLYWYLQNLGQGPELLIRYENEEAVDDSQLPKDRFSAERLKGVDSTLKIQPAELGDSAVYLCASSQGLAGTGELFFGEGSRLTVL.

The rearrangement joins TRBV6-1 to TRBJ1-2; maybe TRBD1 (6 bases). V shed 6 bases and J shed 8 bases, with 13 bases lying between them. This CDR3 has 12 amino acids. Per the germline V gene, CDR1 is MNHNS and CDR2 is SASEGT. CDR3 coding DNA: TGTGCCAGCAGGGGCAACAGGGACGGCTACACCTTC. This gives the protein CASRGNRDGYTF.

This chain uses TRBV10-2 with TRBJ2-7; the match to TRBD1 covers 8 bases. The V gene end was trimmed by 0 bases and the J gene end by 6 bases; junction bases not matched to a gene: 10. The CDR3 loop spans 16 amino acids. Germline loops: CDR1 WSHSY, CDR2 SAAADI. CDR3 protein: CASSESGQGPKGEQYF. CDR3 coding DNA: TGCGCCAGCAGTGAGTCTGGACAGGGCCCAAAGGGCGAGCAGTACTTC.

The chain couples TRBV7-2 to TRBJ2-3; possibly TRBD1 for D (5 bases). The CDR3 sequence is 14 residues long. V shed 8 bases and J shed 0 bases, with 12 bases lying between them. Germline assignment: CDR1 SGHTA and CDR2 FQGNSA. The DNA of the CDR3 is TGTGCCAGCTACCAGGGTTTGAGCACAGATACGCAGTATTTT. This encodes CASYQGLSTDTQYF.